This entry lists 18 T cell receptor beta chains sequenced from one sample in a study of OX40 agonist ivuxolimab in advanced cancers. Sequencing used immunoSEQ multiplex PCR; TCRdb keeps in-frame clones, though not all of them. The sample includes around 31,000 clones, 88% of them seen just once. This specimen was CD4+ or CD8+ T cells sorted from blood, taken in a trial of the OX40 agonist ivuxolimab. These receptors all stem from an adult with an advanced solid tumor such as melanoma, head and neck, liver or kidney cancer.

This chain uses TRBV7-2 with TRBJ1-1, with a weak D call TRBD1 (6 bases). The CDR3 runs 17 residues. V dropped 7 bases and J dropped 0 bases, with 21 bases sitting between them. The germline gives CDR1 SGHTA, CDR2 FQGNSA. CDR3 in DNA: TGTGCCAGCACCCGATCAGGGGACGCTTTCATGAACACTGAAGCTTTCTTT. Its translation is CASTRSGDAFMNTEAFF. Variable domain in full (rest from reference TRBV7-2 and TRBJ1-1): GAGVSQSPSNKVTEKGKDVELRCDPISGHTALYWYRQSLGQGLEFLIYFQGNSAPDKSGLPSDRFSAERTGGSVSTLTIQRTQQEDSAVYLCASTRSGDAFMNTEAFFGQGTRLTVV.

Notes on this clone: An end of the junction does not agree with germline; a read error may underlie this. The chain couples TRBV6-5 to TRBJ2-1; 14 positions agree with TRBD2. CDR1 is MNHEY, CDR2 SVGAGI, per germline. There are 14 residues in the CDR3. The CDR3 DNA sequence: TGTGCCAGCAGTTCAACCGGACTAGCGGGGGGTTTGATCTTC. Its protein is CASSSTGLAGGLIF.

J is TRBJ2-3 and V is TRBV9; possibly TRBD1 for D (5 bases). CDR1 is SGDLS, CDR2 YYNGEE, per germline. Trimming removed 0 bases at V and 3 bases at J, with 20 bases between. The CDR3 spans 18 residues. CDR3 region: CASSVARAGLLGTDTQYF. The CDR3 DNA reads TGTGCCAGCAGCGTAGCTCGGGCAGGGCTACTGGGGACAGATACGCAGTATTTT.

The CDR3 nucleotides read TGTGCCAGCAGCTTAAATCGACAGGGGGTACTTGGGCTTAGTGGGGAAGAGACCCAGTACTTC. Protein: CASSLNRQGVLGLSGEETQYF. This chain links TRBV7-8 with TRBJ2-5; 9 bases agree with TRBD1. V was pared by 2 bases and J by 3 bases, with 22 bases of the junction left unmatched. This CDR3 comprises 21 residues. CDR1 and CDR2 (germline): SGHVS, FQNEAQ.

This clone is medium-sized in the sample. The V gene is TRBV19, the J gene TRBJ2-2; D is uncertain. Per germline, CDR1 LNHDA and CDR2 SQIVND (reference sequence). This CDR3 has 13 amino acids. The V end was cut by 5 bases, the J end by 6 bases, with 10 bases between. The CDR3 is CASSFRVAGELFF. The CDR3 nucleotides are TGTGCCAGTAGTTTTAGAGTTGCCGGGGAGCTGTTTTTT.

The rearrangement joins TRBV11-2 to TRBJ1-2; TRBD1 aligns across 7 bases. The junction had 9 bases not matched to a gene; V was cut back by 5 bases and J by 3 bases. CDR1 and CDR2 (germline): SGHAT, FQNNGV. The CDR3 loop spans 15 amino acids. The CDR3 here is CASSSDRVGYYGYTF. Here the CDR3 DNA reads TGTGCCAGCAGCAGCGACAGGGTGGGCTACTATGGCTACACCTTC.

The CDR3 nucleotides read TGTGCCAGCAGCTCTAGGGGAAGGACAGGAGGGCACCAGCCCCAGCATTTT. Its protein product is CASSSRGRTGGHQPQHF. V is TRBV7-9 and J is TRBJ1-5; 7 bases are shared with TRBD1. The V segment lost 4 bases and the J segment 7 bases; nucleotides outside the gene matches: 16. The CDR3 length is 17 residues. CDR1 and CDR2 from the germline V gene are SEHNR and FQNEAQ (reference sequence). Full variable domain (remainder filled in from reference TRBV7-9 and TRBJ1-5): DTGVSQNPRHKITKRGQNVTFRCDPISEHNRLYWYRQTLGQGPEFLTYFQNEAQLEKSRLLSDRFSAERPKGSFSTLEIQRTEQGDSAMYLCASSSRGRTGGHQPQHFGDGTRLSIL.

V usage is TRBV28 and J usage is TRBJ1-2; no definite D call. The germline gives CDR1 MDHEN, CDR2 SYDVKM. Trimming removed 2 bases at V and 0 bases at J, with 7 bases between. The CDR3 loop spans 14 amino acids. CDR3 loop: CASSLESANYGYTF. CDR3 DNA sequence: TGTGCCAGCAGTTTAGAGTCAGCTAACTATGGCTACACCTTC.

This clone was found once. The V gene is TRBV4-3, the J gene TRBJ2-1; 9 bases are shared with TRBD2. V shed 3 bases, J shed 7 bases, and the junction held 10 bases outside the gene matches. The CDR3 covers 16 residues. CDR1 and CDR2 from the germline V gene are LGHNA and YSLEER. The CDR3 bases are TGCGCCAGCAGCCAGCACGCGCGGGGGGGCATGAATGAGCAGTTCTTC. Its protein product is CASSQHARGGMNEQFF.

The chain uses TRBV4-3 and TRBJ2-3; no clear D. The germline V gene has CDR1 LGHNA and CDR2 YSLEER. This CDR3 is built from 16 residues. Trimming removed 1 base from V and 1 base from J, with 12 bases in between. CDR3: CASSQVMAPGTDTQYF. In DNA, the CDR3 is TGCGCCAGCAGCCAAGTTATGGCACCCGGCACAGATACGCAGTATTTT.

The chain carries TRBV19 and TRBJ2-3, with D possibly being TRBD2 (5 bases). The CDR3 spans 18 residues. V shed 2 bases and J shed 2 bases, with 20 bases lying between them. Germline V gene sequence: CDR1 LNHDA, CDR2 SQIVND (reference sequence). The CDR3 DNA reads TGTGCCAGTAGTATAACCCGAACACGGGGTAGGAACACAGATACGCAGTATTTT. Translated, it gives CASSITRTRGRNTDTQYF.

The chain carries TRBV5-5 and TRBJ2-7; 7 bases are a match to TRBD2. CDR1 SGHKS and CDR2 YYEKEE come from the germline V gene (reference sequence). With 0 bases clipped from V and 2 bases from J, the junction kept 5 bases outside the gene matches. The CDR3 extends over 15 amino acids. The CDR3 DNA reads TGTGCCAGCAGCTTGGAGCGGGGTCTCCCCTACGAGCAGTACTTC. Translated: CASSLERGLPYEQYF. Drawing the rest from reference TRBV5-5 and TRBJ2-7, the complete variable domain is DAGVTQSPTHLIKTRGQQVTLRCSPISGHKSVSWYQQVLGQGPQFIFQYYEKEERGRGNFPDRFSARQFPNYSSELNVNALLLGDSALYLCASSLERGLPYEQYFGPGTRLTVT.

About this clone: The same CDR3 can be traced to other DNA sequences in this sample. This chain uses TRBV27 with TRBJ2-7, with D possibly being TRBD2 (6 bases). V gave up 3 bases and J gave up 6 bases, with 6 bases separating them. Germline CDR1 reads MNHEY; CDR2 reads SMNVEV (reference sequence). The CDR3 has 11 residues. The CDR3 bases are TGTGCCAGCAGTTTGGGGGGCGAGCAGTACTTC. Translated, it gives CASSLGGEQYF.

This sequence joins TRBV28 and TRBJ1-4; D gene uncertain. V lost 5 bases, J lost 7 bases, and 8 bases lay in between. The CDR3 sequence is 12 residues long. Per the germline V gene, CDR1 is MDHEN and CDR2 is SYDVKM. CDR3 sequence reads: CASSTLPEKLFF. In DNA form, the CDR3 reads TGTGCCAGCAGTACCCTCCCTGAAAAACTGTTTTTT.

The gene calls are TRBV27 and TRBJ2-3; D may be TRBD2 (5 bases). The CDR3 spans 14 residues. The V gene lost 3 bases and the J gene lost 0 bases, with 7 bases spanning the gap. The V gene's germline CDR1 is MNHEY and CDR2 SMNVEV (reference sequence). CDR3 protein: CASSLSSSTDTQYF. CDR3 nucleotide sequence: TGTGCCAGCAGTTTGTCTAGCAGCACAGATACGCAGTATTTT.

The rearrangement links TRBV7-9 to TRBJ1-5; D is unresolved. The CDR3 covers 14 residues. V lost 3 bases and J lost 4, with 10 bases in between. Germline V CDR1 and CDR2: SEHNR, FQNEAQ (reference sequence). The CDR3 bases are TGTGCCAGCAGCTTTAGTCAGCCGAATCAGCCCCAGCATTTT. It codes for CASSFSQPNQPQHF.

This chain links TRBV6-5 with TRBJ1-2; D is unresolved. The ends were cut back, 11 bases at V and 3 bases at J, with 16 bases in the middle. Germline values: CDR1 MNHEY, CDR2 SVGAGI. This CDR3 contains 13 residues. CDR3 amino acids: CAASGEIYYGYTF. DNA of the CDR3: TGTGCCGCCAGCGGGGAAATATACTATGGCTACACCTTC.

The CDR3 DNA follows: TGCGCCAGCAGCCAAGATTTGGCAGGGGGATACGAGCAGTACTTC. It yields the protein CASSQDLAGGYEQYF. The rearrangement links TRBV4-3 to TRBJ2-7; 7 bases are a match to TRBD1. The CDR3 has 15 amino acids. CDR1 and CDR2 (germline): LGHNA, YSLEER. Unmatched junction bases numbered 6, after V lost 0 bases and J lost 4 bases.